This T cell receptor (beta chain) is from a study of OX40 agonist ivuxolimab in advanced cancers. Clones were read by immunoSEQ multiplex PCR, and TCRdb kept only the in-frame ones, dropping some. The sample includes tens of thousands of clones, roughly 80% of them seen just once. The CDR3 spans 15 residues. Trimming cost V 7 bases and J 2 bases, with 12 bases left between them. From germline, CDR1 is LNHDA and CDR2 SQIVND (reference sequence). Collection of blood occurred at baseline, at cycle 4 day 1, and at cycle 7 day 1. V usage is TRBV19 and J usage is TRBJ2-6, with D possibly TRBD1 on 5 matching bases. The TCR sequence derives from an adult with an advanced solid tumor such as melanoma, head and neck, liver or kidney cancer. The sequencing here drew on CD4+ or CD8+ T cells sorted from blood, taken in a trial of the OX40 agonist ivuxolimab. The CDR3 DNA follows: TGTGCCAGTACCTTCAGGGCTGCTGGGGCCAACGTCCTGACTTTC. Encoded protein: CASTFRAAGANVLTF.